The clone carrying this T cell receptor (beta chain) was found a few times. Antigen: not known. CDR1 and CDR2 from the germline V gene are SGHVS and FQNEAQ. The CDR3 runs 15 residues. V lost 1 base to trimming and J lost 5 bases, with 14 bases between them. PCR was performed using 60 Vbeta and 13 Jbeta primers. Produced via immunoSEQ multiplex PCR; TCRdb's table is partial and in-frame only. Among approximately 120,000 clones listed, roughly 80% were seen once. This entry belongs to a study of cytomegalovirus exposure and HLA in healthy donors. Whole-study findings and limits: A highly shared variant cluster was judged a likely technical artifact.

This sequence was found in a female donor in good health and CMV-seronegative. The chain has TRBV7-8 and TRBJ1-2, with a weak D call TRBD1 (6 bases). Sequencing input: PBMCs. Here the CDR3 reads CASSLVVTGPYGYTF. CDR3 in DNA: TGTGCCAGCAGCTTAGTCGTGACAGGCCCATATGGCTACACCTTC.